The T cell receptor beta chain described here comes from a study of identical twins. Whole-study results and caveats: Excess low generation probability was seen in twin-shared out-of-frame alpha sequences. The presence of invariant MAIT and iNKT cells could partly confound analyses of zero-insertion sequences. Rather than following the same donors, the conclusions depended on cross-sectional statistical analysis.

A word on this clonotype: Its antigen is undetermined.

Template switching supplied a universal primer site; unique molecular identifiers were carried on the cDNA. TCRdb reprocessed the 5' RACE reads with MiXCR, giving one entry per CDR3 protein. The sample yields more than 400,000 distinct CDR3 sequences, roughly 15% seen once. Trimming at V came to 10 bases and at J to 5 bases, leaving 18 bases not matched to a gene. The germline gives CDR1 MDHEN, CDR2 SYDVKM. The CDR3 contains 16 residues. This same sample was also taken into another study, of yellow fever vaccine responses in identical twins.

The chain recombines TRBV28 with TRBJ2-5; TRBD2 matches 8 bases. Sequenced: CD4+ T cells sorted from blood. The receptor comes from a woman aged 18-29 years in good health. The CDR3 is CATLPWVAGGGETQYF. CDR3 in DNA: TGTGCCACCTTGCCTTGGGTGGCGGGAGGAGGGGAGACCCAGTACTTC.